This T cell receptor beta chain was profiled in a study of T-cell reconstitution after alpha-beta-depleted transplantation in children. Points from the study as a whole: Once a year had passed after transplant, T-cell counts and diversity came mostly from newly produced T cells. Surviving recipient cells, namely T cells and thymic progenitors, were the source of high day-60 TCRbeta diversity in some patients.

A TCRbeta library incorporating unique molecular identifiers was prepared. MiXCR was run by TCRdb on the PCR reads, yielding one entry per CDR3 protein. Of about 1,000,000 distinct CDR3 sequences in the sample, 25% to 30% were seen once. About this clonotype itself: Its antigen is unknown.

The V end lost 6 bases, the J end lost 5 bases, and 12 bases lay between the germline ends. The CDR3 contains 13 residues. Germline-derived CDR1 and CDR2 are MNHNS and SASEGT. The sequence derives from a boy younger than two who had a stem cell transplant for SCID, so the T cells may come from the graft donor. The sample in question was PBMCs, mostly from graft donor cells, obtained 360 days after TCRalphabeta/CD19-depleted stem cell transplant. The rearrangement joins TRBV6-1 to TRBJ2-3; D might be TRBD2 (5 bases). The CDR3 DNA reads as TGTGCCAGCAGAAGGACTTGGGGAGATACGCAGTATTTT. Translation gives CASRRTWGDTQYF.